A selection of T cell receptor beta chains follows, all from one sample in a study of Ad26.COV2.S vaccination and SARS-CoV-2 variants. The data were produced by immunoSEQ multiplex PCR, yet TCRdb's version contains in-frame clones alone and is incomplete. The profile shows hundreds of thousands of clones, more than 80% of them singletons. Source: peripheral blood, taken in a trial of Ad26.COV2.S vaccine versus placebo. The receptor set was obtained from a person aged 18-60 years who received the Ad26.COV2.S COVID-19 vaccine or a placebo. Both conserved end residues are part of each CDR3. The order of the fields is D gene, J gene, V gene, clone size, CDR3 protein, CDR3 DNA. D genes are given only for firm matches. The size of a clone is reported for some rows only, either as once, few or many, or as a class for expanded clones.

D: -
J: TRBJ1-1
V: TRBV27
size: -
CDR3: CASSRQENTEAFF
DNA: TGTGCCAGCAGTAGACAGGAGAACACTGAAGCTTTCTTT

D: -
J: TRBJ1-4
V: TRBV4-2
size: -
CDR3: CASSQDRNRREKLFF
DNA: TGTGCCAGCAGCCAAGATCGGAACAGGCGAGAAAAACTGTTTTTT

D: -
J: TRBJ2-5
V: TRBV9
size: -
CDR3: CASSVGGGGSTQYF
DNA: TGTGCCAGCAGCGTAGGTGGCGGGGGCTCAACCCAGTACTTC

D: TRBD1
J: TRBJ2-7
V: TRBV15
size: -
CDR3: CATSRTTGGETYEQYF
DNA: TGTGCCACCAGCAGAACTACAGGGGGCGAAACCTACGAGCAGTACTTC

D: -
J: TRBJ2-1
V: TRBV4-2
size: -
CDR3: CASSQEVRNYRSLNEQFF
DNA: TGTGCCAGCAGCCAAGAAGTAAGAAACTATAGATCCCTCAATGAGCAGTTCTTC

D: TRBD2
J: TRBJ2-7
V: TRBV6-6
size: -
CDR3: CASSSRGTSGSYEQYF
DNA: TGTGCCAGCAGTTCCCGGGGGACTAGCGGGAGTTACGAGCAGTACTTC

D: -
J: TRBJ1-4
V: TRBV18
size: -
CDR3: CASSPGGNPNEKLFF
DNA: TGTGCCAGCTCACCGGGGGGCAACCCTAATGAAAAACTGTTTTTT

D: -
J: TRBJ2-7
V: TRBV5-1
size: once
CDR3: CASSVSFLSYEQYF
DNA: TGCGCCAGCAGCGTCAGCTTTCTCTCCTACGAGCAGTACTTC

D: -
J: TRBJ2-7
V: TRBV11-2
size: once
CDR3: CASSLDSNRQLQYF
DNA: TGTGCCAGCAGCTTAGATTCGAACAGACAGTTGCAGTACTTC

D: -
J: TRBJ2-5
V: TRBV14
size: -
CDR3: CASSDQGRRETQYF
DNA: TGTGCCAGCAGCGACCAGGGAAGGAGAGAGACCCAGTACTTC

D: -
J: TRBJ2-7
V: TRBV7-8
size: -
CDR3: CASSLDREVEQYF
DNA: TGTGCCAGCAGCTTAGACAGGGAGGTCGAGCAGTACTTC

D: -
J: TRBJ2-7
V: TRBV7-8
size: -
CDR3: CASSRDRSSYEQYF
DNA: TGTGCCAGCAGCCGAGACAGGAGCTCCTACGAGCAGTACTTC

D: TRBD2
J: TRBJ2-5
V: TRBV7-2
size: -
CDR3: CASSLRLAGGETQYF
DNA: TGTGCCAGCAGCTTAAGGCTAGCGGGAGGAGAGACCCAGTACTTC

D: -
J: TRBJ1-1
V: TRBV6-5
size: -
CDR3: CASSSGGHEAFF
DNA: TGTGCCAGCAGTTCTGGCGGCCATGAAGCTTTCTTT

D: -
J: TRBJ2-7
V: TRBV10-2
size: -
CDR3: CAVRAATSYEQYF
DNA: TGCGCCGTCAGAGCGGCTACCTCCTACGAGCAGTACTTC

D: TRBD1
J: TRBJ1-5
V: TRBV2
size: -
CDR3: CASIPDRGRNQPQHF
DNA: TGTGCCAGCATCCCGGACAGGGGACGCAATCAGCCCCAGCATTTT

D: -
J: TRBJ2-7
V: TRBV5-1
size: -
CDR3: CASSLGHVSYEQYF
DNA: TGCGCCAGCAGCTTGGGACACGTATCCTACGAGCAGTACTTC

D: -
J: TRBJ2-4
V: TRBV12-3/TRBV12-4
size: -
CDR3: CASSFQKNIQYF
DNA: TGTGCCAGCAGTTTTCAGAAAAACATTCAGTACTTC

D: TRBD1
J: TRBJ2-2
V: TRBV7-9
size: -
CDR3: CASSLGGTGWTGELFF
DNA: TGTGCCAGCAGCCTGGGAGGGACAGGGTGGACCGGGGAGCTGTTTTTT

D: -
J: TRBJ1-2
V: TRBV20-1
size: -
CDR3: CSASRQGIGYTF
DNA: TGCAGTGCTAGTCGGCAGGGAATTGGCTACACCTTC

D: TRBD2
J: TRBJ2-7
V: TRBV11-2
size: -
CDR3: CASSLVRGNEQYF
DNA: TGTGCCAGCAGCTTAGTGCGGGGGAACGAGCAGTACTTC

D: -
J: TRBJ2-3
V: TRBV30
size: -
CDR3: CAWSGLEDTQYF
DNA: TGTGCCTGGAGTGGACTGGAGGATACGCAGTATTTT

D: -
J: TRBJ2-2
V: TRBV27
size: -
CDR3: CASSLFWGTGELFF
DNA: TGTGCCAGCAGTTTATTCTGGGGCACCGGGGAGCTGTTTTTT

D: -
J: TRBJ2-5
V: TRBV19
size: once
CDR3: CASPGRETQYF
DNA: TGTGCCAGTCCGGGTAGGGAGACCCAGTACTTC

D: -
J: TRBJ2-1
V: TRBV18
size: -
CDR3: CASSLGEEVNEQFF
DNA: TGTGCCAGCTCACTGGGGGAAGAGGTGAATGAGCAGTTCTTC

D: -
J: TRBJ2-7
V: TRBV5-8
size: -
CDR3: CASSSNYEQYF
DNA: TGTGCCAGCAGCTCAAACTACGAGCAGTACTTC

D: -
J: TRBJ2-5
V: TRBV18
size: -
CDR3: CASSPRGDSQETQYF
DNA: TGTGCCAGCTCACCACGCGGGGACAGTCAAGAGACCCAGTACTTC

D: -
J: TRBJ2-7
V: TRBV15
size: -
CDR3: CATSRDPGVYEQYF
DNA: TGTGCCACCAGCAGAGATCCTGGGGTGTACGAGCAGTACTTC